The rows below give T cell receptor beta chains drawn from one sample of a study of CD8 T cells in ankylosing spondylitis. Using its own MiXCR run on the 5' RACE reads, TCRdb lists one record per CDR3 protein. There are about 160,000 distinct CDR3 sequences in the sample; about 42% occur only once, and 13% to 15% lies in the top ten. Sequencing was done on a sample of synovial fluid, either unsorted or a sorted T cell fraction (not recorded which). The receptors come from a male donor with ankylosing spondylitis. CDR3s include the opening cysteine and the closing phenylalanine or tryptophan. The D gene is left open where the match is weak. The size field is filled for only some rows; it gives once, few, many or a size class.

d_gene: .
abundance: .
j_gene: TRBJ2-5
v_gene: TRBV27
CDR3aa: CASSFSHGQETQYF
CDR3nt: TGTGCCAGCAGTTTCTCTCACGGGCAAGAGACCCAGTACTTC

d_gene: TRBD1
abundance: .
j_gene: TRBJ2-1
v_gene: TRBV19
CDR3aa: CASSRFGQDSYNEQFF
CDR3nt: TGTGCCAGTAGTCGTTTTGGACAGGACTCCTACAATGAGCAGTTCTTC

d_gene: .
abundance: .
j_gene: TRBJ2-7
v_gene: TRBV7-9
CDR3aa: CASSLRYEQYF
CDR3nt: TGTGCCAGCAGCCTCCGCTACGAGCAGTACTTC

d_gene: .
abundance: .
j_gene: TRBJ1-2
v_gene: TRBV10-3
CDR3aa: CAISDLREIPNYGYTF
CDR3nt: TGTGCCATCAGTGACCTCAGGGAGATACCTAACTATGGCTACACCTTC

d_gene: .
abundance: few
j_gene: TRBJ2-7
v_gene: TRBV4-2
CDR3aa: CASSPDVAGSYEQYF
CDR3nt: TGTGCCAGCAGCCCCGATGTGGCGGGCTCCTACGAGCAGTACTTC

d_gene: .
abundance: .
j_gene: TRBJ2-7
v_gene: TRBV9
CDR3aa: CASSVGQHSYEQYF
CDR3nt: TGTGCCAGCAGCGTAGGTCAGCATTCCTACGAGCAGTACTTC

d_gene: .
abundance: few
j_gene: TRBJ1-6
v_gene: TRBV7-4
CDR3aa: CASSLIWDGNSPLHF
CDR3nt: TGTGCCAGCAGCTTAATTTGGGACGGCAATTCACCCCTCCACTTT

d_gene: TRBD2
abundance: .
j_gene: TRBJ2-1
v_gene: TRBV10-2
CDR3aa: CASGPGGEQFF
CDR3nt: TGCGCCAGCGGCCCCGGGGGGGAGCAGTTCTTC

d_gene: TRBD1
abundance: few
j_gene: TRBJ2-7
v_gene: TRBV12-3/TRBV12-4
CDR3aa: CASSLVGGRTYEQYF
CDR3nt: TGTGCCAGCAGTTTAGTAGGGGGCCGAACCTACGAGCAGTACTTC

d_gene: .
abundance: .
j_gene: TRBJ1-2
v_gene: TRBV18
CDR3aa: CASSLSLFYGYTF
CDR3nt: TGTGCCAGCTCACTGAGTCTCTTCTATGGCTACACCTTC

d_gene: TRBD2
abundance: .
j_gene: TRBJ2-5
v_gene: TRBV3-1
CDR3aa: CASSAPTSGRQETQYF
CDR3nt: TGTGCCAGCAGCGCCCCGACTAGCGGGAGACAAGAGACCCAGTACTTC

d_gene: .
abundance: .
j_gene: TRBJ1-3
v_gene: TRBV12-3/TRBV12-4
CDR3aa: CASSLSQGLFGNTIYF
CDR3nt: TGTGCCAGCAGTTTATCGCAGGGGCTGTTCGGAAACACCATATATTTT

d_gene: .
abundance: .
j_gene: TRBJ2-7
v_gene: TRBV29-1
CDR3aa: CSVLSLLGGVYEQYF
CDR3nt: TGCAGCGTTCTATCCCTTCTGGGGGGAGTCTACGAGCAGTACTTC

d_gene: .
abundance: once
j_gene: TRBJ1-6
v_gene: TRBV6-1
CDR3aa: CASGPFGSSYNSPLHF
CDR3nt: TGTGCCAGCGGTCCCTTTGGGAGCTCCTATAATTCACCCCTCCACTTT

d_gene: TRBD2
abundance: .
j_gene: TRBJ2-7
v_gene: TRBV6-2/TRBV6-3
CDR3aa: CASSLLAGVSYEQYF
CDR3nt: TGTGCCAGCAGCCTCCTAGCGGGAGTAAGCTACGAGCAGTACTTC

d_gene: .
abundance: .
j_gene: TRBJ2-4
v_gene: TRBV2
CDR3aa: CASSARGNTHDGSGIQYF
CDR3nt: TGTGCCAGCAGTGCCCGGGGCAATACCCATGACGGTTCGGGCATTCAGTACTTC

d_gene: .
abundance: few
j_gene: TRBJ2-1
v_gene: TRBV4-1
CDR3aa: CASSQATEEPYNEQFF
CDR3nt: TGCGCCAGCAGCCAGGCGACTGAGGAGCCCTACAATGAGCAGTTCTTC

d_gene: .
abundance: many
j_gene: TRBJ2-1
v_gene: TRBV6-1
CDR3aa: CASSPQGSGVQFF
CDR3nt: TGTGCCAGCAGTCCCCAGGGGTCAGGGGTGCAGTTCTTC

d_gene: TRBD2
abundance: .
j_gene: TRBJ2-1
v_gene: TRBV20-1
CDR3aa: CSASRTSGGKDEQFF
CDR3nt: TGCAGTGCTAGTCGGACTAGCGGGGGGAAAGATGAGCAGTTCTTC

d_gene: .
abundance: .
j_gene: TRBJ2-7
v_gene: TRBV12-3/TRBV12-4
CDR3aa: CASSRPSTVDEQYF
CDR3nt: TGTGCCAGCAGCCGCCCGTCGACAGTAGACGAGCAGTACTTC

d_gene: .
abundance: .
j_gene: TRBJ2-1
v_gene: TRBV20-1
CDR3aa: CSARRLPLNNEQFF
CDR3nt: TGCAGTGCTAGACGGTTGCCTTTGAACAATGAGCAGTTCTTC

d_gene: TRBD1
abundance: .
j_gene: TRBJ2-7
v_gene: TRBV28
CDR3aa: CASSFLGWDRASHEQYF
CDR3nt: TGTGCCAGCAGTTTTCTCGGGTGGGACAGGGCCTCCCACGAGCAGTACTTC

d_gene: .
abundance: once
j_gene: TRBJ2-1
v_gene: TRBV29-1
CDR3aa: CSVEVGRPPNEQFF
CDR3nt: TGCAGCGTTGAGGTGGGGAGGCCTCCGAATGAGCAGTTCTTC

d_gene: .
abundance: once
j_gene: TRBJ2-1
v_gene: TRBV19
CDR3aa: CASSILPPVWGEQFF
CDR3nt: TGTGCCAGTAGTATCCTACCACCCGTTTGGGGTGAGCAGTTCTTC

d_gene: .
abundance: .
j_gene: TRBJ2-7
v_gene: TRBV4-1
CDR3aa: CASSQGTGLKKGEQYF
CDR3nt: TGCGCCAGCAGCCAGGGCACCGGACTGAAAAAGGGCGAGCAGTACTTC

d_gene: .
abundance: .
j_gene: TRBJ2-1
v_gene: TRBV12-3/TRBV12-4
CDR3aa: CASNPFLLGSSYNEQFF
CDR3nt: TGTGCCAGCAACCCCTTCTTGCTAGGTAGTTCCTACAATGAGCAGTTCTTC

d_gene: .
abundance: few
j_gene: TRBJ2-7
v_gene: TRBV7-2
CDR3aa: CASSPMAATQYF
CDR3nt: TGTGCCAGCAGCCCCATGGCCGCTACACAGTACTTC

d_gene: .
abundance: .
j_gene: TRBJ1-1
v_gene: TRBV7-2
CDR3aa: CASSYQGNEAFF
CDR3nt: TGTGCCAGCAGCTATCAGGGGAATGAAGCTTTCTTT

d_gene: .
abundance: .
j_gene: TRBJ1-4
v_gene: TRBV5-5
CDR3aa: CASSLSRNEKLFF
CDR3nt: TGTGCCAGCAGCTTGAGCCGAAATGAAAAACTGTTTTTT

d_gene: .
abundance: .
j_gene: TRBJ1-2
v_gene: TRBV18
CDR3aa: CASSPLRGSIFNYGYTF
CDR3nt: TGTGCCAGCTCACCCCTCCGGGGCAGCATATTTAACTATGGCTACACCTTC

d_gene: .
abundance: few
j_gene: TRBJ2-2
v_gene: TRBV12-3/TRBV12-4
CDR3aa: CASSPRDSGGTGELFF
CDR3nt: TGTGCCAGCAGTCCCAGAGACAGCGGTGGCACCGGGGAGCTGTTTTTT

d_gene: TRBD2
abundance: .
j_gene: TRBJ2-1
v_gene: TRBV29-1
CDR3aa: CSVKTSGGILDEQFF
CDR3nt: TGCAGCGTCAAGACTAGCGGGGGGATTTTGGATGAGCAGTTCTTC

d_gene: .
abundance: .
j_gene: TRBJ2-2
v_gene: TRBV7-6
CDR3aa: CASSLVGPQNTGELFF
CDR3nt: TGTGCCAGCAGCTTAGTGGGCCCGCAGAACACCGGGGAGCTGTTTTTT

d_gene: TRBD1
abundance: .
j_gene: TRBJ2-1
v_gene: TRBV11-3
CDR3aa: CASSLVPGGYDEQFF
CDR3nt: TGTGCCAGCAGCTTAGTTCCAGGGGGCTACGATGAGCAGTTCTTC

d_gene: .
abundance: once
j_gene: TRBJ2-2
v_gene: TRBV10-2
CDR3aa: CASSEKGEAGELFF
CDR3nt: TGCGCCAGCAGTGAAAAGGGAGAGGCCGGGGAGCTGTTTTTT

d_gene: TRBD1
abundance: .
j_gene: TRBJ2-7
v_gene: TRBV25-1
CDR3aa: CASGGQSSSYEQYF
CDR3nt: TGTGCCAGTGGGGGACAGTCCAGCTCCTACGAGCAGTACTTC

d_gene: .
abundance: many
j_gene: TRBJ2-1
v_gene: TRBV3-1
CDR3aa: CASSQDTSSYNEQFF
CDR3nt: TGTGCCAGCAGCCAAGACACGAGCTCCTACAATGAGCAGTTCTTC

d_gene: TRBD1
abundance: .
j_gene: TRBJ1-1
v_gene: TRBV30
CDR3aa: CAWSVRDRAGRPNTEAFF
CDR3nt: TGTGCCTGGAGTGTACGGGACAGGGCAGGGAGGCCGAACACTGAAGCTTTCTTT

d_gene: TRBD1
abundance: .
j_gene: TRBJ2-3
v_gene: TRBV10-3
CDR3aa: CAISLTGQPSTDTQYF
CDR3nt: TGTGCCATCAGCCTGACGGGACAGCCTAGCACAGATACGCAGTATTTT

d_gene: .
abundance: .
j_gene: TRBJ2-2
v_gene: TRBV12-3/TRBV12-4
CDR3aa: CASVAGSNTGELFF
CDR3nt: TGTGCCAGCGTGGCAGGGTCGAACACCGGGGAGCTGTTTTTT

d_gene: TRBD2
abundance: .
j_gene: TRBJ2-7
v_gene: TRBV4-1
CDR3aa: CASRRAGGFYEQYF
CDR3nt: TGCGCCAGCAGGCGAGCGGGAGGGTTCTACGAGCAGTACTTC

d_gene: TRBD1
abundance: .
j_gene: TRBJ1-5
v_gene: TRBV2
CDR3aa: CASSGQGEQPQHF
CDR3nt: TGTGCCAGCAGTGGACAGGGCGAGCAGCCCCAGCATTTT

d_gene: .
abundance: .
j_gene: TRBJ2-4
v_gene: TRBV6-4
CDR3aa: CASSELAGPQGIQYF
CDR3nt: TGTGCCAGCAGTGAATTAGCCGGGCCTCAGGGCATTCAGTACTTC

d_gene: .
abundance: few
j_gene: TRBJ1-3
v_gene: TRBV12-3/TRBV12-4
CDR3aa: CASSPRLRAPGNTIYF
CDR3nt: TGTGCCAGCAGTCCCCGGTTGAGGGCTCCTGGAAACACCATATATTTT

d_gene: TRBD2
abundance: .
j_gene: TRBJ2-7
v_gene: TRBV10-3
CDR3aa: CAISESGASGRHILTYEQYF
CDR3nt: TGTGCCATCAGTGAGTCGGGGGCTAGCGGGAGACATATCCTTACCTACGAGCAGTACTTC

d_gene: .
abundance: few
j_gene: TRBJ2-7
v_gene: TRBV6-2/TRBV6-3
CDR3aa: CASSYSPDSYEQYF
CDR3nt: TGTGCCAGCAGTTACTCCCCCGACTCCTACGAGCAGTACTTC

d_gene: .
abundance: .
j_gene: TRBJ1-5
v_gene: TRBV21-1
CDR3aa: CASSSSGINSNQPQHF
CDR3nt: TGTGCCAGCAGCAGTTCCGGGATCAATAGCAATCAGCCCCAGCATTTT

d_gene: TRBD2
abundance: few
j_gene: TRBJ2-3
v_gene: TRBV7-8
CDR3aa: CASSLVLAGEDTQYF
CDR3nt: TGTGCCAGCAGCTTAGTACTAGCGGGCGAAGATACGCAGTATTTT

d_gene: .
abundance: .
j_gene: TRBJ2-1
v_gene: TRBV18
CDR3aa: CASSRFNEQFF
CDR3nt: TGTGCCAGCTCACGGTTCAATGAGCAGTTCTTC

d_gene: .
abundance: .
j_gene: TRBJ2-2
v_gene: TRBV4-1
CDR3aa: CASSRLIYYTGELFF
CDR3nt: TGCGCCAGCAGCCGCCTGATATATTACACCGGGGAGCTGTTTTTT

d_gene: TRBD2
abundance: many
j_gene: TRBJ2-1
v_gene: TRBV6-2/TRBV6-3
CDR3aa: CASSPTIGLAGGLNEQFF
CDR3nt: TGTGCCAGCAGTCCCACAATAGGACTAGCGGGGGGTCTCAATGAGCAGTTCTTC

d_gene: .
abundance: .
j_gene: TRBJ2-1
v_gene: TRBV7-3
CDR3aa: CASSLKAGAGKRRGQYNEQFF
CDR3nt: TGTGCCAGCAGCTTAAAGGCTGGAGCGGGAAAGAGAAGGGGACAGTACAATGAGCAGTTCTTC

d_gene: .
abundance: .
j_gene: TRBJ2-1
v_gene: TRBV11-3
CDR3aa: CATRLGGGRPEQFF
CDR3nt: TGTGCCACCCGGTTGGGGGGGGGCCGACCTGAGCAGTTCTTC

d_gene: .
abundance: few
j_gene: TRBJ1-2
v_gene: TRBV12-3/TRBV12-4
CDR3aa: CASSLWGGYGYTF
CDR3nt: TGTGCCAGCAGTTTATGGGGGGGCTATGGCTACACCTTC

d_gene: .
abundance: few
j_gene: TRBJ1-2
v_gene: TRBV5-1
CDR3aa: CASSLQGGGYGYTF
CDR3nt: TGCGCCAGCAGCTTGCAGGGAGGAGGCTATGGCTACACCTTC

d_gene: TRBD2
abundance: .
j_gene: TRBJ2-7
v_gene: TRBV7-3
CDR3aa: CASSLGGGGTYEQYF
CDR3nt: TGTGCCAGCAGCTTAGGGGGGGGTGGCACCTACGAGCAGTACTTC

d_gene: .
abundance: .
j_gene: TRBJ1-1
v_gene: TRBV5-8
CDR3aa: CASSSGGAEAFF
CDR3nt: TGTGCCAGCAGCTCCGGGGGAGCTGAAGCTTTCTTT